These T cell receptor beta chains were read from a single sample in a study of regulatory T cells in long-lasting Graves disease. TCRdb re-analysed the multiplex PCR reads in MiXCR, keeping a single row per CDR3 protein. This table holds about 470,000 distinct CDR3 sequences, 15% to 20% found once. The data also belong to a second study, concerning T cells in Graves' hyperthyroidism and ophthalmopathy.

Material: peripheral blood mononuclear cells (PBMCs), obtained at new diagnosis, from a patient treated with antithyroid drugs. These receptors came from a man aged 35-49 years with Graves disease. Each CDR3 is given with its conserved first and last residue. D genes are given only for firm matches. The size of a clone is reported for some rows only, either as once, few or many, or as a class for expanded clones.

D gene: TRBD1
clone size: many
V gene: TRBV27
J gene: TRBJ2-7
CDR3 DNA: TGTGCCAGCAGTCTACCGGGGACAGCCCCTTACGAGCAGTACTTC
CDR3 protein: CASSLPGTAPYEQYF

D gene: TRBD1
clone size: many
V gene: TRBV6-1
J gene: TRBJ2-7
CDR3 DNA: TGTGCCAGCAGCGAGACAGGGGGAGACTACGAGCAGTACTTC
CDR3 protein: CASSETGGDYEQYF

D gene: -
clone size: many
V gene: TRBV29-1
J gene: TRBJ2-3
CDR3 DNA: TGCAGCGTCGGGGGCTCCACAGATACGCAGTATTTT
CDR3 protein: CSVGGSTDTQYF

D gene: TRBD1
clone size: -
V gene: TRBV9
J gene: TRBJ1-1
CDR3 DNA: TGTGCCAGCAGCGCCTGGACAGGGTCAGGCACTGAAGCTTTCTTT
CDR3 protein: CASSAWTGSGTEAFF

D gene: -
clone size: many
V gene: TRBV30
J gene: TRBJ1-1
CDR3 DNA: TGTGCCTGGAGTGTCAGTGGATACACTGAAGCTTTCTTT
CDR3 protein: CAWSVSGYTEAFF

D gene: TRBD1
clone size: -
V gene: TRBV20-1
J gene: TRBJ1-2
CDR3 DNA: TGCAGTGCTAGCCTCACAGGGGCCGACTATGGCTACACCTTC
CDR3 protein: CSASLTGADYGYTF

D gene: TRBD1
clone size: -
V gene: TRBV6-5
J gene: TRBJ2-5
CDR3 DNA: TGTGCCAGCAGTTACTCGGGGGACAGAGAGACCCAGTACTTC
CDR3 protein: CASSYSGDRETQYF

D gene: TRBD2
clone size: many
V gene: TRBV5-1
J gene: TRBJ2-1
CDR3 DNA: TGCGCCAGCAGCTCCTCCGGGACTAGCGCTTATGAGCAGTTCTTC
CDR3 protein: CASSSSGTSAYEQFF

D gene: -
clone size: few
V gene: TRBV10-3
J gene: TRBJ2-3
CDR3 DNA: TGTGCCATCAGGGGAATACTCACAGATACGCAGTATTTT
CDR3 protein: CAIRGILTDTQYF

D gene: -
clone size: many
V gene: TRBV28
J gene: TRBJ2-1
CDR3 DNA: TGTGCCAGCAGTTTCGGACTATCTAATCCTATTGAGCAGTTCTTC
CDR3 protein: CASSFGLSNPIEQFF

D gene: TRBD2
clone size: many
V gene: TRBV6-2/TRBV6-3
J gene: TRBJ2-7
CDR3 DNA: TGTGCCAGCAGTGAAGATGGCGGGAGGGCCGGGGGATACGAGCAGTACTTC
CDR3 protein: CASSEDGGRAGGYEQYF

D gene: -
clone size: many
V gene: TRBV6-1
J gene: TRBJ1-1
CDR3 DNA: TGTGCCAGCAGTGAAGGAAGGAACACTGAAGCTTTCTTT
CDR3 protein: CASSEGRNTEAFF

D gene: TRBD1
clone size: many
V gene: TRBV2
J gene: TRBJ1-6
CDR3 DNA: TGTGCCAGCCCGGGACAGCATAATTCACCCCTCCACTTT
CDR3 protein: CASPGQHNSPLHF

D gene: -
clone size: -
V gene: TRBV7-9
J gene: TRBJ2-7
CDR3 DNA: TGTGCCAGCAGCTACGGACAGAACTACGAGCAGTACTTC
CDR3 protein: CASSYGQNYEQYF

D gene: -
clone size: many
V gene: TRBV11-2
J gene: TRBJ2-2
CDR3 DNA: TGTGCCAGCAGCTCCCTGACTAGGATCGGGGAGCTGTTTTTT
CDR3 protein: CASSSLTRIGELFF

D gene: TRBD1
clone size: many
V gene: TRBV15
J gene: TRBJ1-4
CDR3 DNA: TGTGCCACCAGCATCTTTACAAGGACAGGCGATGAAAAACTGTTTTTT
CDR3 protein: CATSIFTRTGDEKLFF

D gene: -
clone size: -
V gene: TRBV6-1
J gene: TRBJ2-7
CDR3 DNA: TGTGCCAGCGGGGGGAGCTCCTACGAGCAGTACTTC
CDR3 protein: CASGGSSYEQYF

D gene: -
clone size: many
V gene: TRBV20-1
J gene: TRBJ1-1
CDR3 DNA: TGCAGTGCCCGGGGAGGGGAGAACACTGAAGCTTTCTTT
CDR3 protein: CSARGGENTEAFF

D gene: TRBD2
clone size: -
V gene: TRBV20-1
J gene: TRBJ2-1
CDR3 DNA: TGCAGTGTTAAACCGTCCGTAGCGGGAGGGTTAAATGAGCAGTTCTTC
CDR3 protein: CSVKPSVAGGLNEQFF

D gene: -
clone size: many
V gene: TRBV29-1
J gene: TRBJ2-1
CDR3 DNA: TGCAGCGTTGAAGATCGTGGTCGAAGTGACAATGAGCAGTTCTTC
CDR3 protein: CSVEDRGRSDNEQFF

D gene: -
clone size: many
V gene: TRBV15
J gene: TRBJ2-7
CDR3 DNA: TGTGCCACCAGCAGAACGGGTGCCCCGGAGCAGTACTTC
CDR3 protein: CATSRTGAPEQYF

D gene: TRBD2
clone size: -
V gene: TRBV18
J gene: TRBJ2-1
CDR3 DNA: TGTGCCAGCTCACCCCCACTAGCGGGAGGGTACAATGAGCAGTTCTTC
CDR3 protein: CASSPPLAGGYNEQFF

D gene: TRBD2
clone size: many
V gene: TRBV3-1
J gene: TRBJ2-3
CDR3 DNA: TGTGCCAGCAGCCAAGATGGGACTAGCGGGGGCACAGATACGCAGTATTTT
CDR3 protein: CASSQDGTSGGTDTQYF

D gene: -
clone size: -
V gene: TRBV11-2
J gene: TRBJ1-6
CDR3 DNA: TGTGCCAGCAGCTTGGATGCCAGGGGTGATTCACCCCTCCACTTT
CDR3 protein: CASSLDARGDSPLHF

D gene: -
clone size: many
V gene: TRBV11-2
J gene: TRBJ2-1
CDR3 DNA: TGTGCCAGCAGCTTAGGTTTAGGGGAGCAGTTCTTC
CDR3 protein: CASSLGLGEQFF

D gene: TRBD2
clone size: -
V gene: TRBV19
J gene: TRBJ2-1
CDR3 DNA: TGTGCCAGTAGTATTGTGGGAGGGCCCTACAATGAGCAGTTCTTC
CDR3 protein: CASSIVGGPYNEQFF

D gene: -
clone size: -
V gene: TRBV5-5
J gene: TRBJ1-5
CDR3 DNA: TGTGCCAGCAGCTTGATGGCGGGACCAAGCAATCAGCCCCAGCATTTT
CDR3 protein: CASSLMAGPSNQPQHF

D gene: -
clone size: many
V gene: TRBV11-3
J gene: TRBJ2-2
CDR3 DNA: TGTGCCAGCAGCTTAGATCTCACCGGGGAGCTGTTTTTT
CDR3 protein: CASSLDLTGELFF

D gene: -
clone size: -
V gene: TRBV3-1
J gene: TRBJ2-1
CDR3 DNA: TGTGCCAGCAGCCATTCCGACAGGGGGTCGGCTAGCGGGCATTACTACAATGAGCAGTTCTTC
CDR3 protein: CASSHSDRGSASGHYYNEQFF

D gene: TRBD1
clone size: many
V gene: TRBV2
J gene: TRBJ2-7
CDR3 DNA: TGTGCCAGCAGGGACAGGGCCGCCTACGAGCAGTACTTC
CDR3 protein: CASRDRAAYEQYF

D gene: TRBD1
clone size: few
V gene: TRBV18
J gene: TRBJ2-7
CDR3 DNA: TGTGCCAGCTCACCACCTCAGGGGGCCTCGAACGAGCAGTACTTC
CDR3 protein: CASSPPQGASNEQYF

D gene: -
clone size: few
V gene: TRBV7-2
J gene: TRBJ2-3
CDR3 DNA: TGTGCCAGCAGCTTCTCGCGGAGCACAGATACGCAGTATTTT
CDR3 protein: CASSFSRSTDTQYF

D gene: -
clone size: few
V gene: TRBV6-1
J gene: TRBJ2-1
CDR3 DNA: TGTGCCAGCAGTGGCCGGGACGTAAACGCCTACAATGAGCAGTTCTTC
CDR3 protein: CASSGRDVNAYNEQFF

D gene: -
clone size: many
V gene: TRBV11-3
J gene: TRBJ2-1
CDR3 DNA: TGTGCCAGCAGCTTATCGCGAGCCGGAGATGAGCAGTTCTTC
CDR3 protein: CASSLSRAGDEQFF

D gene: -
clone size: -
V gene: TRBV12-3/TRBV12-4
J gene: TRBJ1-4
CDR3 DNA: TGTGCCAGCAGCTGGGACCACGGCCAACTGTTTTTT
CDR3 protein: CASSWDHGQLFF

D gene: -
clone size: many
V gene: TRBV12-3/TRBV12-4
J gene: TRBJ2-5
CDR3 DNA: TGTGCCAGCAGTTTAGCGTTCCAGGGAGTAGAGACCCAGTACTTC
CDR3 protein: CASSLAFQGVETQYF

D gene: TRBD2
clone size: few
V gene: TRBV3-1
J gene: TRBJ2-1
CDR3 DNA: TGTGCCAGCAGCCAAAAGGGACTAGCTGAGCCCAATGAGCAGTTCTTC
CDR3 protein: CASSQKGLAEPNEQFF

D gene: -
clone size: many
V gene: TRBV18
J gene: TRBJ2-7
CDR3 DNA: TGTGCCAGCTCACCCTCGACAGGCTACGAGCAGTACTTC
CDR3 protein: CASSPSTGYEQYF

D gene: -
clone size: few
V gene: TRBV4-1
J gene: TRBJ2-3
CDR3 DNA: TGCGCCAGCAGCCCCCTGACGGGTAAAGATACGCAGTATTTT
CDR3 protein: CASSPLTGKDTQYF

D gene: -
clone size: many
V gene: TRBV30
J gene: TRBJ1-5
CDR3 DNA: TGTGCCTGGAGTGTATCTAGCTATAGCAATCAGCCCCAGCATTTT
CDR3 protein: CAWSVSSYSNQPQHF

D gene: -
clone size: many
V gene: TRBV29-1
J gene: TRBJ2-1
CDR3 DNA: TGCAGCGTCTCGAGGGGTGTGAATGAGCAGTTCTTC
CDR3 protein: CSVSRGVNEQFF

D gene: -
clone size: -
V gene: TRBV6-1
J gene: TRBJ2-5
CDR3 DNA: TGTGCCAGCGGGATTGGTCAGGAGACCCAGTACTTC
CDR3 protein: CASGIGQETQYF

D gene: TRBD1
clone size: many
V gene: TRBV11-3
J gene: TRBJ2-3
CDR3 DNA: TGTGCCAGCAGACCCCCCCGGGACAGCATTACGCAGTATTTT
CDR3 protein: CASRPPRDSITQYF

D gene: -
clone size: few
V gene: TRBV19
J gene: TRBJ1-1
CDR3 DNA: TGTGCCAGTAGCGACACGACGAACACTGAAGCTTTCTTT
CDR3 protein: CASSDTTNTEAFF

D gene: TRBD2
clone size: -
V gene: TRBV19
J gene: TRBJ2-1
CDR3 DNA: TGTGCCAGTAGCCGAGGACTAGCGGGCACGGGTGACAATGAGCAGTTCTTC
CDR3 protein: CASSRGLAGTGDNEQFF

D gene: -
clone size: few
V gene: TRBV6-2/TRBV6-3
J gene: TRBJ2-6
CDR3 DNA: TGTGCCAGCAGTGAAGCAGGGATTGGGGCCAACGTCCTGACTTTC
CDR3 protein: CASSEAGIGANVLTF

D gene: TRBD2
clone size: many
V gene: TRBV7-8
J gene: TRBJ2-3
CDR3 DNA: TGTGCCAGCAGCCGAAGGACTAGCGGGAGTAACACAGATACGCAGTATTTT
CDR3 protein: CASSRRTSGSNTDTQYF

D gene: -
clone size: many
V gene: TRBV3-1
J gene: TRBJ2-7
CDR3 DNA: TGTGCCAGCAGCCCAGTTGCTATTACCTACGAGCAGTACTTC
CDR3 protein: CASSPVAITYEQYF

D gene: TRBD1
clone size: few
V gene: TRBV27
J gene: TRBJ1-2
CDR3 DNA: TGTGCCACCACCAGACAGGGGGCTGGCTACACCTTC
CDR3 protein: CATTRQGAGYTF

D gene: -
clone size: -
V gene: TRBV30
J gene: TRBJ2-7
CDR3 DNA: TGTGCCTGGAGTCCCCTACGAGACAGAAGCTCCTACGAGCAGTACTTC
CDR3 protein: CAWSPLRDRSSYEQYF

D gene: -
clone size: many
V gene: TRBV12-3/TRBV12-4
J gene: TRBJ2-3
CDR3 DNA: TGTGCCAGCAGGACCTCAGCTGGCACAGATACGCAGTATTTT
CDR3 protein: CASRTSAGTDTQYF

D gene: TRBD1
clone size: many
V gene: TRBV2
J gene: TRBJ1-5
CDR3 DNA: TGTGCCAGCAGAGGGACAGGGGCGGGCAATCAGCCCCAGCATTTT
CDR3 protein: CASRGTGAGNQPQHF

D gene: TRBD1
clone size: many
V gene: TRBV30
J gene: TRBJ1-2
CDR3 DNA: TGTGCCTGGAGTGAATCTGGGACAGGGGCTGGCTACACCTTC
CDR3 protein: CAWSESGTGAGYTF

D gene: TRBD1
clone size: -
V gene: TRBV11-2
J gene: TRBJ2-2
CDR3 DNA: TGTGCCAGCAGAAAACCGGGACAGGAAAACACCGGGGAGCTGTTTTTT
CDR3 protein: CASRKPGQENTGELFF